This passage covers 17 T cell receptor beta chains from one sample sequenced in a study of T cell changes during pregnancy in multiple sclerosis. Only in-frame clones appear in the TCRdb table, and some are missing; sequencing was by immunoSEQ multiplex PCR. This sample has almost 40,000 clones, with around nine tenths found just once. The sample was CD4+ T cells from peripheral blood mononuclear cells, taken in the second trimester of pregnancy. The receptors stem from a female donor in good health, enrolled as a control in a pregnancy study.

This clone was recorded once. The DNA of the CDR3 is TGTGCCAGCAGCCACTGGGGCATCTCCTACGAGCAGTACTTC. Amino acids: CASSHWGISYEQYF. The rearrangement links TRBV7-2 to TRBJ2-7; D may be TRBD1 (5 bases). Germline-derived CDR1 and CDR2 are SGHTA and FQGNSA. Trimming removed 5 bases at V and 0 bases at J, with 11 bases between. This CDR3 region has 14 residues.

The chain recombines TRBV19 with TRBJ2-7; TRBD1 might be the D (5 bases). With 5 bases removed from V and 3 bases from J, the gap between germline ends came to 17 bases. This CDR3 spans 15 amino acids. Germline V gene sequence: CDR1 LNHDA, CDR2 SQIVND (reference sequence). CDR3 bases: TGTGCCAGTAGTCCCCGACAGACAACCCTCTACGAGCAGTACTTC. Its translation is CASSPRQTTLYEQYF.

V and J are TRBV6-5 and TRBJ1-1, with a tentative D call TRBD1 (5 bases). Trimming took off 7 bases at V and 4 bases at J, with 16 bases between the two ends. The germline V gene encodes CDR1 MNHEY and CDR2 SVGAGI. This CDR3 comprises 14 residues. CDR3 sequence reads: CASNYRREGTEAFF. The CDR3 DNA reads TGTGCCAGCAACTACCGCAGGGAGGGCACTGAAGCTTTCTTT.

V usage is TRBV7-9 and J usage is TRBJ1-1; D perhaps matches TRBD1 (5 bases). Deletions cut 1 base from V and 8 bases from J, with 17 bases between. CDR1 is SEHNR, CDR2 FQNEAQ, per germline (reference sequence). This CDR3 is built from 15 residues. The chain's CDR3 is CASSLGREPIREAFF. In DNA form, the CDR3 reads TGTGCCAGCAGCTTAGGCAGGGAACCTATTAGGGAAGCTTTCTTT. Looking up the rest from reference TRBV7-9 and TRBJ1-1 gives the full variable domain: DTGVSQNPRHKITKRGQNVTFRCDPISEHNRLYWYRQTLGQGPEFLTYFQNEAQLEKSRLLSDRFSAERPKGSFSTLEIQRTEQGDSAMYLCASSLGREPIREAFFGQGTRLTVV.

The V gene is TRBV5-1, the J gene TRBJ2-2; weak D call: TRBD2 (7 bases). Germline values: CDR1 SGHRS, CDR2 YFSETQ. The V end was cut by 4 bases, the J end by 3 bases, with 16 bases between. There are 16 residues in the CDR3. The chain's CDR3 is CASSPEGGGHTGELFF. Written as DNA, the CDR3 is TGCGCCAGCAGCCCGGAGGGGGGGGGCCACACCGGGGAGCTGTTTTTT.

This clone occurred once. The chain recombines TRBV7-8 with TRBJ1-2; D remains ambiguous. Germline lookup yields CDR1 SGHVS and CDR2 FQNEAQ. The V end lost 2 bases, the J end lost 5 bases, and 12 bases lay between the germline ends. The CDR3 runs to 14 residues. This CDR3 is CASSLNAGAYGYTF. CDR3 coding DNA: TGTGCCAGCAGCTTAAACGCCGGAGCATATGGCTACACCTTC.

DNA of the CDR3: TGCGCCAGCAGCTTGGCGTCCTCTGGGGCCAACGTCCTGACTTTC. Protein sequence: CASSLASSGANVLTF. The rearrangement joins TRBV5-1 to TRBJ2-6; no firm D call. In germline, CDR1 is SGHRS, CDR2 YFSETQ. The length of the CDR3 is 15 residues. Between the trimmed V and J ends, which lost 0 bases and 0 bases, there was a span of 4 bases.

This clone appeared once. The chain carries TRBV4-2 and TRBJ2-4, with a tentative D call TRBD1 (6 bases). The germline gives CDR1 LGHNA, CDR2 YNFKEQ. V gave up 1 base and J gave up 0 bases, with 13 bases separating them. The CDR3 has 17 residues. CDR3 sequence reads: CASSQGSGAKAKNIQYF. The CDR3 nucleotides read TGTGCCAGCAGCCAAGGGTCAGGGGCAAAAGCCAAAAACATTCAGTACTTC.

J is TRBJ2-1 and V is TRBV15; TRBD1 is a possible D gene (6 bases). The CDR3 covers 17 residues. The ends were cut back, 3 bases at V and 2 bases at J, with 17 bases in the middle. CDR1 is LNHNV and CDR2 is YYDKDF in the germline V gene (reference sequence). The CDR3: CATSRVLQGRAYNEQFF. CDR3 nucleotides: TGTGCCACCAGCAGGGTCCTACAGGGCCGAGCCTACAATGAGCAGTTCTTC.

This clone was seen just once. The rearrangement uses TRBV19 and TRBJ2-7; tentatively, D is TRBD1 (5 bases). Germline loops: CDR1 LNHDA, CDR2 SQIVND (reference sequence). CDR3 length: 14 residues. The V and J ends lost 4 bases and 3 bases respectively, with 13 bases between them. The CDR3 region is CASSKTAGFYEQYF. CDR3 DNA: TGTGCCAGTAGTAAGACAGCTGGCTTCTACGAGCAGTACTTC.

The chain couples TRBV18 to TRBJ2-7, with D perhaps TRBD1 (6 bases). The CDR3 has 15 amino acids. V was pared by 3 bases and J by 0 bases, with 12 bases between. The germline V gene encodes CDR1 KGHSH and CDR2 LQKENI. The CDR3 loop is CASSPLQGFSYEQYF. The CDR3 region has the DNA TGTGCCAGCTCACCCTTACAGGGATTCTCCTACGAGCAGTACTTC.

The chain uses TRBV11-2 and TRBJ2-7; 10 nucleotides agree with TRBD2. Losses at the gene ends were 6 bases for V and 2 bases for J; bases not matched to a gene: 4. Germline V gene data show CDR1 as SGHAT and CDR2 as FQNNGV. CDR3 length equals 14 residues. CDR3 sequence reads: CASRLAGATYEQYF. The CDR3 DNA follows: TGTGCCAGCAGGCTAGCGGGGGCCACCTACGAGCAGTACTTC. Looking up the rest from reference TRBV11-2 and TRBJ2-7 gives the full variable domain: EAGVAQSPRYKIIEKRQSVAFWCNPISGHATLYWYQQILGQGPKLLIQFQNNGVVDDSQLPKDRFSAERLKGVDSTLKIQPAKLEDSAVYLCASRLAGATYEQYFGPGTRLTVT.

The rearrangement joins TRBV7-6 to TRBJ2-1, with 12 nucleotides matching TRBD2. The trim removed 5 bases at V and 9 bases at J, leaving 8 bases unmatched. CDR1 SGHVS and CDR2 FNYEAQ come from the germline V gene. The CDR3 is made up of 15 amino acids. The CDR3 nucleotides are TGTGCCAGCAGCCTAGGAACTAGCGGGGGGCCTGAGCAGTTCTTC. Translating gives CASSLGTSGGPEQFF.

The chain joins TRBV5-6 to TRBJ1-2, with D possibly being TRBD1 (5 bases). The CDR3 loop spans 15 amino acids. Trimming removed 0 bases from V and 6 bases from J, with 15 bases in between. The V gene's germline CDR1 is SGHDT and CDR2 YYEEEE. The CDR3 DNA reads TGTGCCAGCAGCTTGGTACGGGGGGGGGTGGATGGCTACACCTTC. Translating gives CASSLVRGGVDGYTF.

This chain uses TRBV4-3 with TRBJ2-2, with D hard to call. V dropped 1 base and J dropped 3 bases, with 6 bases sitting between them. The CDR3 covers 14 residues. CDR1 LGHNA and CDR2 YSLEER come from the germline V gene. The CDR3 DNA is TGCGCCAGCAGCCAAGCACGGGACACCGGGGAGCTGTTTTTT. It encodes CASSQARDTGELFF.

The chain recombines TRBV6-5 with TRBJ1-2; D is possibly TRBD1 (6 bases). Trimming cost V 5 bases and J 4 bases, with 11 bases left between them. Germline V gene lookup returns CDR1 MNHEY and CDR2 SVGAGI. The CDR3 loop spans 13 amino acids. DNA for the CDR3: TGTGCCAGCAGTCCGACAGGCTCCTATGGCTACACCTTC. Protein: CASSPTGSYGYTF.

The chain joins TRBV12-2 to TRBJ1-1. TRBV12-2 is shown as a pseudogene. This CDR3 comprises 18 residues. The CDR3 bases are TGTGCAAGTCGCTTCGGGCCCAGGAGGGGCGAAGGGAACACTGAAGCTTTCTTT. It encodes CASRFGPRRGEGNTEAFF.